Sequencing of this TCR beta chain was carried out in a study of T cell repertoires in cytomegalovirus infection. Study findings and constraints: Based on cumulative public TCR beta family frequency, carriers of CMV plus the relevant HLA were identified.

One entry per CDR3 protein, called by TCRdb with MiXCR from the reads. Of about 570,000 distinct CDR3 sequences in the sample, approximately 40% were seen once. Trimming removed 5 bases at V and 7 bases at J, with 17 bases between. This CDR3 comprises 15 residues. This clonotype was found a few times. Its antigen is as yet unknown. The sequence was collected from a human donor in good health (CMV status not recorded). Some clones in this sample may be carry-over from other donors' samples. The source material was cultured PBMCs, sampled from culture after CMV antigen stimulation. J is TRBJ2-2 and V is TRBV12-3 or TRBV12-4; D is possibly TRBD1 (5 bases). CDR3 sequence (DNA): TGTGCCAGCAGTCTGCAGGACATTTTAATCGGGGAGCTGTTTTTT. Its protein is CASSLQDILIGELFF.